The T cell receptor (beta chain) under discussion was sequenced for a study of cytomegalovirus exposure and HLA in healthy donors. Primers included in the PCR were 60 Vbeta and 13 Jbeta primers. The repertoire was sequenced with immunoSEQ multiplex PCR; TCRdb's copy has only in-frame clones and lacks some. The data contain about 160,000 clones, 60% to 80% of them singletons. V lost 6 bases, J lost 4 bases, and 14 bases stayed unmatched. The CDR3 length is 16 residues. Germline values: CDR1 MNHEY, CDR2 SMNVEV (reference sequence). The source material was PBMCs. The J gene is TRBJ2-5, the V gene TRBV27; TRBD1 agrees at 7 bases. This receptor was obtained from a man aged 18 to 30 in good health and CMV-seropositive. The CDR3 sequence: CASSPFRDRERETQYF. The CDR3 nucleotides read TGTGCCAGCAGCCCTTTCCGCGACAGGGAACGAGAGACCCAGTACTTC.